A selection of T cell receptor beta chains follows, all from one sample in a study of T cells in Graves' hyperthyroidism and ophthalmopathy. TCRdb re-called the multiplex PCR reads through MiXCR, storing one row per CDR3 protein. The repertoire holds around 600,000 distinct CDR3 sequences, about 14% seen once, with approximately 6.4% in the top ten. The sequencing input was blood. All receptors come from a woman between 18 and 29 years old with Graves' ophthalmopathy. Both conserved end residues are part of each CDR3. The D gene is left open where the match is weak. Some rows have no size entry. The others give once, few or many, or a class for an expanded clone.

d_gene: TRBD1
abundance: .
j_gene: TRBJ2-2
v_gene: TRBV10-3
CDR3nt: TGTGCCACTACCGGGACAGGGGGCCGCGGGGGTACCGGGGAGCTGTTTTTT
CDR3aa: CATTGTGGRGGTGELFF

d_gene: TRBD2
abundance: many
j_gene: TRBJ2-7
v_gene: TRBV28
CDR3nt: TGTGCCAGCAGTTCGACTAGCGGGAGGCCCGAGCAGTACTTC
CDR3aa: CASSSTSGRPEQYF

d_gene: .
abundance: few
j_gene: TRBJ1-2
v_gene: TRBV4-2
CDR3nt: TGTGCCAGCAGCCATGAATCGAGGGGGGTCGGGGGCTACACCTTC
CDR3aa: CASSHESRGVGGYTF

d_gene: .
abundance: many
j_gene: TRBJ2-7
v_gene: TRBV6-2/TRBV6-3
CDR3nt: TGTGCCAGCCAGGGGACACTTTCTGGGTACGAGCAGTACTTC
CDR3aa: CASQGTLSGYEQYF

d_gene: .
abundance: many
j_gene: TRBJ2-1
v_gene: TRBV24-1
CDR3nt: TGTGCCACCAGTGATCCGCAGGGTGAGCAGTTCTTC
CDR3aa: CATSDPQGEQFF

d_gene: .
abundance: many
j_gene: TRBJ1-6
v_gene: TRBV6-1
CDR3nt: TGTGCCAGCGGACCCGGGGCGTACTCACCCCTCCACTTT
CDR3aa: CASGPGAYSPLHF

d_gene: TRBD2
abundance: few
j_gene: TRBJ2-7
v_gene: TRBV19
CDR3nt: TGTGCCAGTAGCTCTAGCGGACCTATACCCTACGAGCAGTACTTC
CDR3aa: CASSSSGPIPYEQYF

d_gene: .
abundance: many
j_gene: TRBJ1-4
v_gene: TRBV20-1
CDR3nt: TGCAGTGCTACCGGGGCCGCAACTAATGAAAAACTGTTTTTT
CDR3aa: CSATGAATNEKLFF

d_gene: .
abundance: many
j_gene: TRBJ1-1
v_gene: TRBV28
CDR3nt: TGTGCCAGCAGTTTGGGCGTCAGGGGCACTGAAGCTTTCTTT
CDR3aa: CASSLGVRGTEAFF

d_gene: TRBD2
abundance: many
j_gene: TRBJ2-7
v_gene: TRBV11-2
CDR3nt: TGTGCCAGCAGCTTAGCCCCCGCCTGGAGCGGGAGCAGCTACGAGCAGTACTTC
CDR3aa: CASSLAPAWSGSSYEQYF

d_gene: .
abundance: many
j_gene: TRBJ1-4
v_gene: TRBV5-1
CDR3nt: TGCGCCAGCAGCCTCAGGGACCCAGGTGTACAAGAAAAACTGTTTTTT
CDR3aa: CASSLRDPGVQEKLFF

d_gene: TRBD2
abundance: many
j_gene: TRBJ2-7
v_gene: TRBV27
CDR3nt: TGTGCCAGCGGCGGGACTAGCGGGAGTCGCACCTACGAGCAGTACTTC
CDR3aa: CASGGTSGSRTYEQYF

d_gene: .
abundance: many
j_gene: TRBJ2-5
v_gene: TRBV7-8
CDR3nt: TGTGCCAGCAGCTACTTGGGGCCTCAAGAGACCCAGTACTTC
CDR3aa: CASSYLGPQETQYF

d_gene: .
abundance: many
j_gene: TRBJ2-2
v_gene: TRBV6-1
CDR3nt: TGTGCCAGCAGTCCACAGGAGAACACCGGGGAGCTGTTTTTT
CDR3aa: CASSPQENTGELFF

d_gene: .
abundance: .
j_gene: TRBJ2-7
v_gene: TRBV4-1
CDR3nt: TGCGCCAGCAGCCAAGAACGTTTAGCTCTTTCCTACGAGCAGTACTTC
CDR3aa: CASSQERLALSYEQYF

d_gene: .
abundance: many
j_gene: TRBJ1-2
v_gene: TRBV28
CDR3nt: TGTGCCAGCAGTCTCCGGGACCCAAGGAGGGGCTACACCTTC
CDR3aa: CASSLRDPRRGYTF

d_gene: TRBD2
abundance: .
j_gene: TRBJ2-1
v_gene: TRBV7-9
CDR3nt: TGTGCCAGCAGCTTATCTGGAGGGACTAGCGCCAATGAGCAGTTCTTC
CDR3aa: CASSLSGGTSANEQFF

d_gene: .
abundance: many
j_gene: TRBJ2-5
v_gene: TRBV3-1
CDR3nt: TGTGCCAGCAGCCAAGATCTGGACGGGGGGACCCAGTACTTC
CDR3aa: CASSQDLDGGTQYF

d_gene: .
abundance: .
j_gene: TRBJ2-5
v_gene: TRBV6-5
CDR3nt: TGTGCCAGCAGTTACGGGGGCCAAGAGACCCAGTACTTC
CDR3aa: CASSYGGQETQYF

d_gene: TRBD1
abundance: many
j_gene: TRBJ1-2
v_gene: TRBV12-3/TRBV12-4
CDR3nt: TGTGCCAGCAGTAACAGGGGGGGTTATGGCTACACCTTC
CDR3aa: CASSNRGGYGYTF

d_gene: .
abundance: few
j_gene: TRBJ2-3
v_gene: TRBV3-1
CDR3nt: TGTGCCACGGGACTTGGCACAGATACGCAGTATTTT
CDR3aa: CATGLGTDTQYF

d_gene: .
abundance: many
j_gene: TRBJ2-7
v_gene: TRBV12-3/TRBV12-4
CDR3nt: TGTGCCAGCAGTCCCCGCGAGACTGTGACCTACGAGCAGTACTTC
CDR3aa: CASSPRETVTYEQYF

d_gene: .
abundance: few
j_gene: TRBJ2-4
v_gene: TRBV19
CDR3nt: TGTGCCAGTAGTATAGACAGGGTAGGAACTCAGTACTTC
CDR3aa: CASSIDRVGTQYF